This T cell receptor (beta chain) emerged from a study of T-cell memory formation after mild COVID-19. General study findings and limits: The CD4+ clones that contracted clustered mainly within CM and EM, and the CD8+ clones concentrated in EMRA.

TCRdb ran MiXCR on the 5' RACE reads and lists one entry per CDR3 protein. The sample yields fewer than 450,000 distinct CDR3 sequences, approximately 24% seen once. The CDR3 contains 14 residues. CDR1 is SEHNR, CDR2 FQNEAQ, per germline (reference sequence). Between the trimmed V and J ends, which lost 4 bases and 8 bases, there was a span of 15 bases. Comment on this clonotype: No antigen is known for it.

The J gene is TRBJ1-5, the V gene TRBV7-9; a possible D gene is TRBD1 (6 bases). The receptor was derived from an adult woman who had mild COVID-19 (a few samples of this study predate the infection). Cell type and time point are not known. The sequenced material came from PBMCs or a T cell subset sorted from them (not recorded which). CDR3 sequence reads: CASSSTERDKPQHF. DNA of the CDR3: TGTGCCAGCAGCTCAACTGAACGGGACAAGCCCCAGCATTTT.